Listed below are T cell receptor beta chains from one sample, sequenced in a study of CD8+ T cells in alopecia areata. TCRdb's table, derived via immunoSEQ multiplex PCR, lists solely in-frame clones and lacks some. The sample has around 270,000 clones; 58% are singletons. The material sequenced was CD4+ T cells sorted from blood, taken at week 24, from a patient treated with tofacitinib. The receptors derive from a human donor with alopecia areata. CDR3s include the opening cysteine and the closing phenylalanine or tryptophan. Each record gives: CDR3 protein, CDR3 DNA, V gene, J gene, D gene, clone size. A D gene is named only where the DNA matches it firmly. Part of the rows lack a size; the others show once, few, many or a class for expanded clones.

CDR3 protein: CAWSVLEGYGYTF
CDR3 DNA: TGTGCCTGGAGTGTATTAGAAGGGTATGGCTACACCTTC
V gene: TRBV30
J gene: TRBJ1-2
D gene: NA
clone size: NA

CDR3 protein: CASSFGRGNQPQHF
CDR3 DNA: TGTGCCAGCAGTTTCGGAAGGGGCAATCAGCCCCAGCATTTT
V gene: TRBV27
J gene: TRBJ1-5
D gene: NA
clone size: few

CDR3 protein: CASSPVDRIETQYF
CDR3 DNA: TGCGCCAGCAGCCCTGTCGACAGGATAGAGACCCAGTACTTC
V gene: TRBV5-1
J gene: TRBJ2-5
D gene: NA
clone size: NA

CDR3 protein: CSVEDGGGEQFF
CDR3 DNA: TGCAGCGTTGAAGATGGCGGGGGTGAGCAGTTCTTC
V gene: TRBV29-1
J gene: TRBJ2-1
D gene: TRBD2
clone size: NA

CDR3 protein: CAWDSSTDTQYF
CDR3 DNA: TGTGCTTGGGACAGTAGCACAGATACGCAGTATTTT
V gene: TRBV30
J gene: TRBJ2-3
D gene: TRBD1
clone size: few

CDR3 protein: CSVGAGDGYTF
CDR3 DNA: TGCAGCGTAGGCGCAGGGGATGGCTACACCTTC
V gene: TRBV29-1
J gene: TRBJ1-2
D gene: NA
clone size: NA

CDR3 protein: CASSSTGGVETQYF
CDR3 DNA: TGTGCCAGCAGCTCGACAGGGGGTGTAGAGACCCAGTACTTC
V gene: TRBV7-9
J gene: TRBJ2-5
D gene: TRBD1
clone size: NA

CDR3 protein: CASSRVGHRNTEAFF
CDR3 DNA: TGTGCCAGCAGTAGGGTGGGACACAGGAACACTGAAGCTTTCTTT
V gene: TRBV2
J gene: TRBJ1-1
D gene: NA
clone size: few

CDR3 protein: CASSWTGGPWAFF
CDR3 DNA: TGCGCCAGCAGTTGGACAGGGGGCCCCTGGGCTTTCTTT
V gene: TRBV23-1
J gene: TRBJ1-1
D gene: TRBD1
clone size: few

CDR3 protein: CASRRTDSPLHF
CDR3 DNA: TGCGCCAGCAGGAGAACCGATTCACCCCTCCACTTT
V gene: TRBV5-1
J gene: TRBJ1-6
D gene: NA
clone size: NA

CDR3 protein: CASSSLHDSPLHF
CDR3 DNA: TGTGCCAGCAGCTCCCTTCACGATTCACCCCTCCACTTT
V gene: TRBV7-2
J gene: TRBJ1-6
D gene: NA
clone size: NA

CDR3 protein: CAWGTGTLNTEAFF
CDR3 DNA: TGTGCCTGGGGTACCGGGACGTTGAACACTGAAGCTTTCTTT
V gene: TRBV30
J gene: TRBJ1-1
D gene: NA
clone size: few

CDR3 protein: CAWSVPDTQYF
CDR3 DNA: TGTGCCTGGAGTGTACCAGATACGCAGTATTTT
V gene: TRBV30
J gene: TRBJ2-3
D gene: NA
clone size: NA

CDR3 protein: CASSLGREPGANVLTF
CDR3 DNA: TGTGCCAGCAGTCTTGGGAGGGAACCTGGGGCCAACGTCCTGACTTTC
V gene: TRBV27
J gene: TRBJ2-6
D gene: TRBD2
clone size: NA

CDR3 protein: CATEGTGEDYGYTF
CDR3 DNA: TGTGCCACTGAGGGTACAGGGGAGGACTATGGCTACACCTTC
V gene: TRBV10-3
J gene: TRBJ1-2
D gene: TRBD1
clone size: NA

CDR3 protein: CAWSGRQGITYGYTF
CDR3 DNA: TGTGCCTGGAGTGGTCGACAGGGGATAACCTATGGCTACACCTTC
V gene: TRBV30
J gene: TRBJ1-2
D gene: TRBD1
clone size: NA

CDR3 protein: CASSWEPGTSFTDTQYF
CDR3 DNA: TGCGCCAGCAGCTGGGAACCCGGGACTAGTTTTACAGATACGCAGTATTTT
V gene: TRBV5-1
J gene: TRBJ2-3
D gene: TRBD2
clone size: NA

CDR3 protein: CASSSGRGGAPQETQYF
CDR3 DNA: TGTGCCAGCAGCTCTGGAAGGGGGGGCGCTCCTCAAGAGACCCAGTACTTC
V gene: TRBV7-3
J gene: TRBJ2-5
D gene: NA
clone size: NA

CDR3 protein: CASSSKRGLAYNEQFF
CDR3 DNA: TGTGCCAGCAGCTCAAAGAGGGGGTTAGCCTACAATGAGCAGTTCTTC
V gene: TRBV7-9
J gene: TRBJ2-1
D gene: NA
clone size: NA

CDR3 protein: CSVEISPVNEQYF
CDR3 DNA: TGCAGCGTTGAGATCTCGCCCGTGAACGAGCAGTACTTC
V gene: TRBV29-1
J gene: TRBJ2-7
D gene: NA
clone size: few